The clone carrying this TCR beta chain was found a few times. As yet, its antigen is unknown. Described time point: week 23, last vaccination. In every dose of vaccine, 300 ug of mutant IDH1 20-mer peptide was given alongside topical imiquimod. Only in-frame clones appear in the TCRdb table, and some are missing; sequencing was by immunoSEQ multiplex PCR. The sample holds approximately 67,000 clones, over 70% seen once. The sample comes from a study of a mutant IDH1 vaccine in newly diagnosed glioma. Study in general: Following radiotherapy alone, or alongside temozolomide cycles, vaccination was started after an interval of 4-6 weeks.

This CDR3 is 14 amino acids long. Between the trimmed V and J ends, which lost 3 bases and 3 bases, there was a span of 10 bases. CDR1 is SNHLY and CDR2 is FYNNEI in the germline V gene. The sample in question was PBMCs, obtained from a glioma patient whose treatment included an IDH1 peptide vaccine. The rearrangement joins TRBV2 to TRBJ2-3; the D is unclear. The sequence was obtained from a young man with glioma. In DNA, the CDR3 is TGTGCCAGCAGTGATAGTCGCCTAACAGATACGCAGTATTTT. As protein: CASSDSRLTDTQYF.